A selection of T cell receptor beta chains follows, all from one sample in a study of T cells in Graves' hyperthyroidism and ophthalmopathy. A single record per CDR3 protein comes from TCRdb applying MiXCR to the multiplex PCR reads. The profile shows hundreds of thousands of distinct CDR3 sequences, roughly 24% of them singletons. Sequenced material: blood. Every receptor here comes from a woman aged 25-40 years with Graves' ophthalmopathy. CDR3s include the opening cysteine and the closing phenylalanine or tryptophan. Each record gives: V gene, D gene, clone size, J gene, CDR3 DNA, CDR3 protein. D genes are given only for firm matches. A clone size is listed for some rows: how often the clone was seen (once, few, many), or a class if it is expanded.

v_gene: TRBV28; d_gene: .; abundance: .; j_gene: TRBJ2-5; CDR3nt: TGTGCCAGCAGTTTAAGCGGCATAACGGGAGAGACCCAGTACTTC; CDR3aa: CASSLSGITGETQYF
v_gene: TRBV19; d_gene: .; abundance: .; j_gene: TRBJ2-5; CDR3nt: TGTGCCAGTAGTATAGGGTTAGTAGGGCATCAAGAGACCCAGTACTTC; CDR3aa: CASSIGLVGHQETQYF
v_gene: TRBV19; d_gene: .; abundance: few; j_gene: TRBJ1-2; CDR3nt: TGTGCCGTACATCAAGATGGCTACAGGGATAACTATGGCTACACCTTC; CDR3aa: CAVHQDGYRDNYGYTF
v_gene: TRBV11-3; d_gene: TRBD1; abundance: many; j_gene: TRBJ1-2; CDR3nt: TGTGCCAGCAGCACGATCCTGGGACAGGGGGCGTCACATGGCTACACCTTC; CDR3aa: CASSTILGQGASHGYTF
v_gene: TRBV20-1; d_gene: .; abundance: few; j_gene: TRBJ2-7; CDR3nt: TGCAGTGCTAGAGATCCCCATTCCTCCTACGAGCAGTACTTC; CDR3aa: CSARDPHSSYEQYF
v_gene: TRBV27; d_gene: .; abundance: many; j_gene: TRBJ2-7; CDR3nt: TGTGCCAGCAGTAACTCGGACCAATTATACGAGCAGTACTTC; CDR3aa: CASSNSDQLYEQYF
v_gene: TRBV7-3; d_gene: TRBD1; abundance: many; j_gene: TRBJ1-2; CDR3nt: TGTGCCAGCAGCTTAACCGGGACAGGGGTAAATGGCTACACCTTC; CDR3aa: CASSLTGTGVNGYTF
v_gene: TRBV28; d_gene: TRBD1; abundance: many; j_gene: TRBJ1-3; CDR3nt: TGTGCCAGCAGTTTATATCCCGGGACAGGGGGAAACACCATATATTTT; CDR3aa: CASSLYPGTGGNTIYF
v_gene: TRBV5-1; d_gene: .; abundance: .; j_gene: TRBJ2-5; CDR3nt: TGCGCCAGCAGCTCCCACACTCCGGGTTGGGGGGAGACCCAGTACTTC; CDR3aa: CASSSHTPGWGETQYF
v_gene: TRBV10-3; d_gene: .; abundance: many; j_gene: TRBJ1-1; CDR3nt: TGTGCCATCAGTGAGGAGCGGGGAGCGAACACTGAAGCTTTCTTT; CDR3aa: CAISEERGANTEAFF
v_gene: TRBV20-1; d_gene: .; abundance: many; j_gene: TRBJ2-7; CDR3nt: TGCAGTGCTAGAGAGGTCACCCCCTACGAGCAGTACTTC; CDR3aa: CSAREVTPYEQYF
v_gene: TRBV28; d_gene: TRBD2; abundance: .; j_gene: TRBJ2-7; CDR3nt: TGTGCCAGCAGTTCACCTAGCGGAGCGGCCTACGAGCAGTACTTC; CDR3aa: CASSSPSGAAYEQYF
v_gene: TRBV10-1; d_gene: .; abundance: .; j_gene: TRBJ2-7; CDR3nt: TGCGCCAGCAGCACGTCCTCCGGTCAGACCTACGAGCAGTACTTC; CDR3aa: CASSTSSGQTYEQYF
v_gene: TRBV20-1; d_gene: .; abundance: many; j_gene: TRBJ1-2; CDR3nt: TGCAGTGCTAGGTCTTGGGGGTCGCACTCAAACTATGGCTACACCTTC; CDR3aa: CSARSWGSHSNYGYTF
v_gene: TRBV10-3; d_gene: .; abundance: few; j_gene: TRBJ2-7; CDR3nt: TGTGCCATAAGCGAAGGGCAGCCCTACGAGCAGTACTTC; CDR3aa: CAISEGQPYEQYF
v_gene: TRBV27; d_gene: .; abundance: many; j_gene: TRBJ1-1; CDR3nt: TGTGCCAGCAGTTTCTCCGGGACGGTGGGGACTGAAGCTTTCTTT; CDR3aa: CASSFSGTVGTEAFF
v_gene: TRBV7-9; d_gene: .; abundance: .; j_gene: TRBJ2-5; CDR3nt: TGTGCCGGCAGCTTAGGAGGGTTAGAGACCCAGTACTTC; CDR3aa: CAGSLGGLETQYF
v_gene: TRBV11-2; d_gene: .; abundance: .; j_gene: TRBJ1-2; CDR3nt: TGTTCCAGCTACCGGGAGGGTTCGAGCTATGGCTACACCTTC; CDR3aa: CSSYREGSSYGYTF
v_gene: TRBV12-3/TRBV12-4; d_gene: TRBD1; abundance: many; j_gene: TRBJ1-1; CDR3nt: TGTGCCAGCAGCCTTTTTACGGACAGGGAGGCTTTCTTT; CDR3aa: CASSLFTDREAFF
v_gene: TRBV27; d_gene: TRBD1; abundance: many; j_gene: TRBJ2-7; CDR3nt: TGTGCCAGCAGTTCCTCCGGGACAGGGTACGAGCAGTACTTC; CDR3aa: CASSSSGTGYEQYF
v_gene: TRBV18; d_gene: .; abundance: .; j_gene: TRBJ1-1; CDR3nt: TGTGCCACCTCGGACAGTTTGAACACTGAAGCTTTCTTT; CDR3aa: CATSDSLNTEAFF
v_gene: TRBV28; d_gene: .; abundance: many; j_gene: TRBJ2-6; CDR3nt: TGTGCCAGCACCAGAGGGACTTTCCGCTCTGGGGCCAACGTCCTGACTTTC; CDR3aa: CASTRGTFRSGANVLTF
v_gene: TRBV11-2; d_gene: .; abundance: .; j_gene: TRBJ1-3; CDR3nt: TGTGCCAGCAGCCCCGGGCACTCAATCTCCGGAAACACCATATATTTT; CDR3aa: CASSPGHSISGNTIYF
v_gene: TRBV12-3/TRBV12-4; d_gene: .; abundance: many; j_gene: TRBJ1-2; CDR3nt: TGTGCCAGCAGTTCCGGACGCTATGGCTACACCTTC; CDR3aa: CASSSGRYGYTF
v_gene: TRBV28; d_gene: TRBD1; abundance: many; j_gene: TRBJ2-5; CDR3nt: TGTGCCAGCAGCCGCCCTGGGGGGACAGGGCGGGAGACCCAGTACTTC; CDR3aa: CASSRPGGTGRETQYF
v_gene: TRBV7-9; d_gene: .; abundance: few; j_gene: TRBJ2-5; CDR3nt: TGTGCCAGCAGACACGTTAGGGGGGGACCCAAAGAGACCCAGTACTTC; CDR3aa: CASRHVRGGPKETQYF
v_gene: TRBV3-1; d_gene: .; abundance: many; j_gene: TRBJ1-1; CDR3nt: TGTGCCAGCAGCCCCCTAAGACGGGGCACTGAAGCTTTCTTT; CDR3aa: CASSPLRRGTEAFF
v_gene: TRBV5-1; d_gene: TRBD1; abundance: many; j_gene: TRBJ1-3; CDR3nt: TGCGCCAGCAGTCGTCAACAGGGGTACGCGGACACCATATATTTT; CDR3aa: CASSRQQGYADTIYF
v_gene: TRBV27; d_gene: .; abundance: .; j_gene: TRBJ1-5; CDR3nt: TGTGCCAGCAGTTTCCCGGATTGTATGTGGGGGCGAGGCAATCAGCCCCAGCATTTT; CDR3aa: CASSFPDCMWGRGNQPQHF
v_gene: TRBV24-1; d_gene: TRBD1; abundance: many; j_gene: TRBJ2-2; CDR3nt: TGTGCCACCAGTGACCCCAGACAGGGGGCGGCCGGGGAGCTGTTTTTT; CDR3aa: CATSDPRQGAAGELFF
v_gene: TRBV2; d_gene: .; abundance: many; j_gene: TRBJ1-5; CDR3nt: TGTGCCAGCAGGGCAGGGAGTCAGCCCCAGCATTTT; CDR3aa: CASRAGSQPQHF
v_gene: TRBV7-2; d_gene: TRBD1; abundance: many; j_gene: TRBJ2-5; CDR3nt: TGTGCCAGCAGCATCAGACAGGGGGCGGTTGAGACCCAGTACTTC; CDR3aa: CASSIRQGAVETQYF
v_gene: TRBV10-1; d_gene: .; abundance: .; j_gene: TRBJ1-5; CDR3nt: TGCGCCAGCAGTGATCGGGAGCAGCCCCAGCATTTT; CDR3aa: CASSDREQPQHF
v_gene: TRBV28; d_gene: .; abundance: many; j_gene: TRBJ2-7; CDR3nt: TGTGCCAGCACCCCCTCGGCGGCAGGGGCCTCCTACGAGCAGTACTTC; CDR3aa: CASTPSAAGASYEQYF
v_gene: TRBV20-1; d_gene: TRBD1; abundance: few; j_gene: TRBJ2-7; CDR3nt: TGCAGTGCCCCCTCTTCAGGGACAGGGGTCCACGAGCAGTACTTC; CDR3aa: CSAPSSGTGVHEQYF
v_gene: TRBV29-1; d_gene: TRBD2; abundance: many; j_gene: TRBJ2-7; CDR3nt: TGCAGCGTTGGCATTAACCTTAGCGGGGGGGCTGGCGAGCAGTACTTC; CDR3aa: CSVGINLSGGAGEQYF
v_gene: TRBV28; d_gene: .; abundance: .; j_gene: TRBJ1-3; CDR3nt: TGTGCCAGCAGTTCCCAAGGGTACGCCATATATTTT; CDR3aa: CASSSQGYAIYF
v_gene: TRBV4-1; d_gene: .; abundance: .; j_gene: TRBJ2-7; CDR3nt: TGCGCCAGCAGCCAAACCGACAGTGACGCCTACGAGCAGTACTTC; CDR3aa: CASSQTDSDAYEQYF
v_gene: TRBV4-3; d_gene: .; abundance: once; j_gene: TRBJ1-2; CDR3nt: TGCGCCAGCAGCCAAGATCTATGGGGAAACTATGGCTACACCTTC; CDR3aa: CASSQDLWGNYGYTF
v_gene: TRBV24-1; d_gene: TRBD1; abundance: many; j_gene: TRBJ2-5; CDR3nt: TGTGCCACCAGTGACTGGACAGGGGACGAAGAGACCCAGTACTTC; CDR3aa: CATSDWTGDEETQYF
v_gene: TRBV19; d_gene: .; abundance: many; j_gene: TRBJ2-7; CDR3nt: TGTGCCAGTAGTGGGGCCGCCTACGAGCAGTACTTC; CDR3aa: CASSGAAYEQYF
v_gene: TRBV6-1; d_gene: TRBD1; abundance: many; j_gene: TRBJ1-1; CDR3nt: TGTGCCAGCAGTAAACAGGGGGCCCCTGAAGCTTTCTTT; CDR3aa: CASSKQGAPEAFF
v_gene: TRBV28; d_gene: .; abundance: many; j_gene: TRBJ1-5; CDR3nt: TGTGCCAGCAGTTTACCGGGACGGATCAATCAGCCCCAGCATTTT; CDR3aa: CASSLPGRINQPQHF
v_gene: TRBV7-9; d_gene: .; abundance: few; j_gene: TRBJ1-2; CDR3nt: TGTGCCAGCACAAAGAGTGGGGATGGCTACACCTTC; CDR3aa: CASTKSGDGYTF
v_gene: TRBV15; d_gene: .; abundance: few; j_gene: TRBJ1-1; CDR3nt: TGTGCCACCAGCAGAGATCTGTACACTGAAGCTTTCTTT; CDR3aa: CATSRDLYTEAFF
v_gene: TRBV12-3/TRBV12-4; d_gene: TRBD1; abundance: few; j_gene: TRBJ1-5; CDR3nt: TGTGCCAGCAGATCCTCGACAGGGGGCTGGTATCAGCCCCAGCATTTT; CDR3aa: CASRSSTGGWYQPQHF
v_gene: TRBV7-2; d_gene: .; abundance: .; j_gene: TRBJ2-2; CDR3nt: TGTGCCAGCACCAAGAGCCTGGCCGGGGAGCTGTTTTTT; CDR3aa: CASTKSLAGELFF